This T cell receptor beta chain was profiled in a study of PD-L1 blockade in urothelial cancer. For the study at large: Patients with male sex and bladder-origin urothelial cancer accounted for twenty-five of 29 enrolled.

Spiking of synthetic TCR analog templates was performed in each PCR. Assay used: immunoSEQ multiplex PCR; TCRdb lists only in-frame clones, some missing. Among fewer than 60,000 clones listed, 85% were seen once. As to time point: pretreatment peripheral blood. Each individual provided 1 to 8 samples (taken pretreatment and on-treatment). The CDR3 has 13 residues. The junction had 0 bases not matched to a gene; V was cut back by 2 bases and J by 2 bases. The germline gives CDR1 MNHEY, CDR2 SVGAGI. The chain joins TRBV6-5 to TRBJ2-7; 7 bases map to TRBD1. The TCR was taken from a man in his sixties or seventies with urothelial cancer. The sequences come from PBMCs, collected around atezolizumab (anti-PD-L1) treatment. CDR3 region: CASSYTGAYEQYF. In DNA form, the CDR3 reads TGTGCCAGCAGTTACACAGGGGCCTACGAGCAGTACTTC.